This is a list of T cell receptor beta chains from one sample in a study of OX40 agonist ivuxolimab in advanced cancers. Sequencing used immunoSEQ multiplex PCR; TCRdb keeps in-frame clones, though not all of them. The repertoire consists of tens of thousands of clones, with 85% to 95% occurring once and the leading ten covering about 0.32%. The material sequenced was CD4+ or CD8+ T cells sorted from blood, taken in a trial of the OX40 agonist ivuxolimab. These receptors all come from an adult with an advanced solid tumor such as melanoma, head and neck, liver or kidney cancer. Each CDR3 is given with its conserved first and last residue. The D gene is left open where the match is weak. The size field is filled for only some rows; it gives once, few, many or a size class.

d_gene	v_gene	j_gene	abundance	len	CDR3nt	CDR3aa
.	TRBV5-1	TRBJ1-2	.	17	TGCGCCAGCAGCTTGGCCAGCGGGCAGGGCGAATGGCGGGGCTACACCTTC	CASSLASGQGEWRGYTF
.	TRBV21-1	TRBJ2-5	.	16	TGTGCCCGGGATTGGGGGGCGCGGGGCCTTAAAGAGACCCAGTACTTC	CARDWGARGLKETQYF
TRBD1	TRBV5-4	TRBJ1-2	.	15	TGTGCCAGCAGCCGCGGACAGGGGGCAGTATATGGCTACACCTTC	CASSRGQGAVYGYTF
TRBD2	TRBV7-2	TRBJ2-3	.	16	TGTGCCAGCAGCTTAGTAGCGGGGCTTAGCACAGATACGCAGTATTTT	CASSLVAGLSTDTQYF
.	TRBV2	TRBJ2-5	.	14	TGTGCCAGCAGTGCCCAGGGGACACAAGAGGCCCAGTACTTC	CASSAQGTQEAQYF
.	TRBV6-9	TRBJ1-2	once	15	TGTGCCAGCAGTTACTCCCAGGGCTGGGGCTATGGCTACACCTTC	CASSYSQGWGYGYTF
.	TRBV6-1	TRBJ2-3	.	15	TGTGCCAGCAGTGAAGGGGTGGCGGACACAGATACGCAGTATTTT	CASSEGVADTDTQYF
TRBD2	TRBV5-1	TRBJ2-2	.	13	TGCGCCAGCAGCGTTAGCGGGTACGGGGAGCTGTTTTTT	CASSVSGYGELFF
.	TRBV18	TRBJ1-6	once	17	TGTGCCAGCTCACCACCGAATTCCGGGCAGGGCAATTCACCCCTCCACTTT	CASSPPNSGQGNSPLHF
.	TRBV6-1	TRBJ2-3	.	13	TGTGCCAGCATTAAACCAGGCACAGATACGCAGTATTTT	CASIKPGTDTQYF
TRBD1	TRBV4-1	TRBJ1-1	.	14	TGCGCCAGCAGCCAAGCCCAGGGGGTGGGTGAAGCTTTCTTT	CASSQAQGVGEAFF
.	TRBV2	TRBJ2-7	.	11	TGTGCCAGCAGGCAGGGCTACGAGCAGTACTTC	CASRQGYEQYF
TRBD2	TRBV7-2	TRBJ2-1	.	15	TGTGCCAGCAGCTTAGTGGGACTAGCGGGAGGGTTTCAGTTCTTC	CASSLVGLAGGFQFF
TRBD1	TRBV7-9	TRBJ2-3	.	17	TGTGCCAGCAGCTCCAGTAACGACAGGGGGTTTGGAGATACGCAGTATTTT	CASSSSNDRGFGDTQYF
.	TRBV5-3	TRBJ2-2	.	16	TGTGCCAGAAGCCACTTCCGGGGGCGCGGCACCGGGGAGCTGTTTTTT	CARSHFRGRGTGELFF
TRBD1	TRBV19	TRBJ1-5	.	14	TGTGCCAGTAGCCCGGGACAGGGGAATCAGCCCCAGCATTTT	CASSPGQGNQPQHF
.	TRBV9	TRBJ1-5	.	12	TGTGCCAGCGGCCCCGACAATCAGCCCCAGCATTTT	CASGPDNQPQHF
.	TRBV29-1	TRBJ2-5	.	13	TGCAGCGTTGCCAGGGAAGGGTCTGGGACCCAGTACTTC	CSVAREGSGTQYF
TRBD1	TRBV6-1	TRBJ2-7	.	12	TGTGCCAGCAGTCTGGACAGGGACGAGCAGTACTTC	CASSLDRDEQYF
.	TRBV19	TRBJ1-1	.	15	TGTGCCAGTAGTGAGACAACGATAGGAAACACTGAAGCTTTCTTT	CASSETTIGNTEAFF
TRBD2	TRBV30	TRBJ2-2	.	15	TGTGCCTGGAGTAGCGGGGGGACCAACACCGGGGAGCTGTTTTTT	CAWSSGGTNTGELFF
TRBD1	TRBV9	TRBJ1-1	.	15	TGTGCCAGCAGCGCTTGGGACAGCTCAAACACTGAAGCTTTCTTT	CASSAWDSSNTEAFF
.	TRBV4-1	TRBJ2-3	.	14	TGCGCCAGCAGCCAAGATCACGGCACAGATACGCAGTATTTT	CASSQDHGTDTQYF
TRBD1	TRBV18	TRBJ1-3	.	15	TGTGCCAGCTCACCGGGACAGGTCTCTGGAAACACTATATATTTT	CASSPGQVSGNTIYF
.	TRBV9	TRBJ2-1	.	16	TGTGCCAGCAGCGAACGAGCTAGAGGCTCCTACAATGAGCAGTTCTTC	CASSERARGSYNEQFF
TRBD2	TRBV5-1	TRBJ2-1	.	16	TGCGCCAGCAGCTTGGTATCCCGGGGGGGTTACAATGAGCAGTTCTTC	CASSLVSRGGYNEQFF
.	TRBV5-4	TRBJ2-7	.	15	TGTGCCAGCAGCCTCCGGGACGCAGGGACCTACGAGCAGTACTTC	CASSLRDAGTYEQYF
TRBD1	TRBV13	TRBJ2-7	.	13	TGTGCCAGCAGCTTACCCGGGACAGTCGAGCAGTACTTC	CASSLPGTVEQYF
.	TRBV7-9	TRBJ1-1	.	17	TGTGCCAGCAGCATACCCCCGGGCCGTCCCATGAACACTGAAGCTTTCTTT	CASSIPPGRPMNTEAFF
.	TRBV7-2	TRBJ1-2	.	14	TGTGCCAGCAGCCAACAATCTTTCGGCTATGGCTACACCTTC	CASSQQSFGYGYTF